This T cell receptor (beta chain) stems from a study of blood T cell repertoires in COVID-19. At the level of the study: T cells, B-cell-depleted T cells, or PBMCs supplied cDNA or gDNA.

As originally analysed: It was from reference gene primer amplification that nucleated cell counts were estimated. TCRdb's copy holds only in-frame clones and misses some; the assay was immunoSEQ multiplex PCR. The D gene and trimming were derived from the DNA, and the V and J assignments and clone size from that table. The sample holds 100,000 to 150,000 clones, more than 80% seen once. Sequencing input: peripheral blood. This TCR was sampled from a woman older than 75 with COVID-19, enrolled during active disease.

The CDR3 loop is CASSEAWGDEQFF. The CDR3, as DNA: TGTGCCAGCAGTGAAGCTTGGGGGGATGAGCAGTTCTTC. The chain is built from TRBV6-1 and TRBJ2-1; perhaps TRBD2 as D (6 bases). CDR1 MNHNS and CDR2 SASEGT come from the germline V gene. V shed 0 bases and J shed 8 bases, with 8 bases lying between them. The CDR3 totals 13 residues.